This T cell receptor beta chain derives from a study of read filtering for tumor transcriptome and immune sequencing. Study summary: Among patients, some 17 were male and more than 12 female, aged roughly 45 to 85 (mean approximately 71). Whole-transcriptome libraries were prepared after DNase treatment. Revised staging placed eight or nine patients in R-ISS I, roughly 17 in II, six or seven in III. Study observations and caveats: Single-read clonotypes: about 81.9% of IR-seq clonotypes (around 3.5% of reads), roughly 73% of RNA-seq clonotypes (less than 50% of reads).

This clonotype was picked up many times. Its matching antigen is unknown. From approximately 430 ng of RNA, a library with molecular barcoded alpha/delta and beta/gamma adaptors was made. TCRdb reprocessed the reads with MiXCR, giving one entry per CDR3 protein. The sample yields around 38,000 distinct CDR3 sequences, about 13% seen once. The CDR3 contains 15 residues. Unmatched junction bases numbered 9, after V lost 6 bases and J lost 6 bases. In germline, CDR1 is SGHVS, CDR2 FNYEAQ. The chain carries TRBV7-6 and TRBJ1-1; 11 nucleotides line up with TRBD1. The sample was a population of CD138-negative cells sorted from bone marrow. The source of this sequence is a donor over 35 with multiple myeloma. The chain's CDR3 is CASSRTGGGSAEAFF. Written as DNA, the CDR3 is TGTGCCAGCAGTCGGACAGGGGGCGGGAGCGCTGAAGCTTTCTTT.